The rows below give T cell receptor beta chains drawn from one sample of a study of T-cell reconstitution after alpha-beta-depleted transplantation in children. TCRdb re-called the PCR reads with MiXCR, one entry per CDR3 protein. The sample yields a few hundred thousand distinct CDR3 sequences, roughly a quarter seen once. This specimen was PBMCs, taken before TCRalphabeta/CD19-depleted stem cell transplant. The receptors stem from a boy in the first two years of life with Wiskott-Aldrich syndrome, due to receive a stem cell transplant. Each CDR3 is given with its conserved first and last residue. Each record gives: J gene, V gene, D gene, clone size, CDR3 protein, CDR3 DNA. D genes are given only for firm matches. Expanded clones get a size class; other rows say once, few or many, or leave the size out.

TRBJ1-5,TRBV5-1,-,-,CASSRWGGQGQPQHF,TGCGCCAGCAGCCGGTGGGGGGGGCAAGGACAGCCCCAGCATTTT
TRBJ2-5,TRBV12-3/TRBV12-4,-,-,CASSLEGGPGWETQYF,TGTGCCAGCAGTTTAGAGGGGGGCCCGGGATGGGAGACCCAGTACTTC
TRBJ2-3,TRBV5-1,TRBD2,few,CASSLIRVKRDSDTQYF,TGCGCCAGCAGCTTGATTAGAGTTAAGCGGGACTCAGATACGCAGTATTTT
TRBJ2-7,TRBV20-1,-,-,CSAISRAWSPYEQYF,TGCAGTGCTATTTCCAGGGCCTGGTCGCCTTACGAGCAGTACTTC
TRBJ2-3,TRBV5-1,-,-,CASSPWGGTQYF,TGCGCCAGCAGCCCATGGGGTGGGACGCAGTATTTT
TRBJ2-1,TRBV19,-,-,CASSSRGSYNEQFF,TGTGCCAGTAGTTCGAGGGGATCCTACAATGAGCAGTTCTTC
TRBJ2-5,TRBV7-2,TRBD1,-,CASSSTGGQETQYF,TGTGCCAGCAGCTCGACAGGGGGACAAGAGACCCAGTACTTC
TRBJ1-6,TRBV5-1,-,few,CASSLFGNGSPLHF,TGCGCCAGCAGCTTGTTCGGGAACGGTTCACCCCTCCACTTT
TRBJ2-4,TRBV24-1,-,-,CATSDTSAGAKNIQYF,TGTGCCACCAGTGACACTTCAGCGGGAGCCAAAAACATTCAGTACTTC
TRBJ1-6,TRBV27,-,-,CASSLRWGNSPLHF,TGTGCCAGCAGTTTAAGGTGGGGTAATTCACCCCTCCACTTT
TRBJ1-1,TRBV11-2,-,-,CASSLRLTEAFF,TGTGCCAGCAGCTTACGGTTAACTGAAGCTTTCTTT
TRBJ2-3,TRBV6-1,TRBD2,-,CASSRLLAGGSDTQYF,TGTGCCAGCAGTCGTCTACTAGCGGGAGGGTCAGATACGCAGTATTTT
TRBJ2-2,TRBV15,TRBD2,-,CATSVTSGSERELFF,TGTGCCACCAGTGTGACTAGCGGGAGTGAAAGGGAGCTGTTTTTT
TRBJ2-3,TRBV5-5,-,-,CASSLEGGTDTHYF,TGTGCCAGCAGCTTGGAGGGTGGCACAGATACGCACTATTTT
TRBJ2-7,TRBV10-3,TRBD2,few,CAIGPGLADYEQYF,TGTGCCATCGGCCCGGGACTAGCGGACTACGAGCAGTACTTC
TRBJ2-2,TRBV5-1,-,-,CASRQDPNRELFF,TGCGCCAGCAGACAGGACCCGAACAGGGAGCTGTTTTTT
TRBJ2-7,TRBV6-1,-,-,CASSPLTGGSEQYF,TGTGCCAGCAGCCCCCTGACAGGAGGGAGCGAGCAGTACTTC
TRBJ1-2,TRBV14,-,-,CASSQVVYYGYTF,TGTGCCAGCAGCCAAGTGGTATACTATGGCTACACCTTC
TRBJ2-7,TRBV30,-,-,CAWSPGYEQYF,TGTGCCTGGAGTCCGGGCTACGAGCAGTACTTC
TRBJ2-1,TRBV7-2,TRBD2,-,CASSSGLAGIRHEQFF,TGTGCCAGCAGCTCTGGACTAGCGGGAATTAGGCATGAGCAGTTCTTC
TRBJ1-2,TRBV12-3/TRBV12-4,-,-,CASRGRGGYTF,TGTGCCAGCAGAGGACGGGGAGGCTACACCTTC
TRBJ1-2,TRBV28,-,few,CASSPAINYGYTF,TGTGCCAGCAGTCCCGCGATTAACTATGGCTACACCTTC
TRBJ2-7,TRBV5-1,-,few,CASSFQGGHYEQYF,TGCGCCAGCAGCTTTCAGGGGGGTCACTACGAGCAGTACTTC
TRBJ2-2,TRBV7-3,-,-,CASSSPTGRGTGELFF,TGTGCCAGCAGCTCTCCGACAGGGCGGGGCACCGGGGAGCTGTTTTTT
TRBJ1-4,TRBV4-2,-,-,CASSRKLPTVVATNEKLFF,TGTGCCAGCAGCCGAAAACTACCAACAGTAGTTGCAACTAATGAAAAACTGTTTTTT
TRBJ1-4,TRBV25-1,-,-,CASSEFGRVNEKLFF,TGTGCCAGCAGTGAATTCGGGAGGGTAAATGAAAAACTGTTTTTT
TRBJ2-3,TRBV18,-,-,CASSPFGGTRTDTQYF,TGTGCCAGCTCACCATTTGGCGGGACGCGCACAGATACGCAGTATTTT
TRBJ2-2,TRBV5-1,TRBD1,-,CASSRKLQGTGAANTGELFF,TGCGCCAGCAGCAGAAAGTTACAGGGGACAGGGGCCGCGAACACCGGGGAGCTGTTTTTT
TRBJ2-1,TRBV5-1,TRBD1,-,CASRGTGGYSEQFF,TGCGCCAGCCGTGGGACAGGGGGTTATAGTGAGCAGTTCTTC
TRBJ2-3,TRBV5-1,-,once,CASSLPPGNTDTQYF,TGCGCCAGCAGCTTGCCCCCCGGTAACACAGATACGCAGTATTTT
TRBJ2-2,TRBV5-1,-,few,CASSLKAAGELFF,TGCGCCAGCAGCTTGAAGGCAGCCGGGGAGCTGTTTTTT
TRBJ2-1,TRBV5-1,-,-,CASSLSPSGFSSYNEQFF,TGCGCCAGCAGCTTGAGCCCCTCAGGGTTCAGCTCCTACAATGAGCAGTTCTTC
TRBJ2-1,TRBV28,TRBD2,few,CASSLYPSGLAGVPSYNEQFF,TGTGCCAGCAGTCTTTATCCCTCGGGACTAGCGGGAGTCCCCTCCTACAATGAGCAGTTCTTC